The 4 T cell receptor beta chains below all came from one sample that was sequenced in a study of T cell responses to AZD1222 COVID-19 vaccine. Sequencing used immunoSEQ multiplex PCR; TCRdb keeps in-frame clones, though not all of them. The sample has 100,000 or so clones, about nine tenths seen once. The source material was peripheral blood, sampled on day 0 of AZD1222 vaccination. Receptors originate from an adult in good health.

The chain employs TRBV5-1 and TRBJ1-6; D may be TRBD1 (5 bases). The germline gives CDR1 SGHRS, CDR2 YFSETQ. This CDR3 is 15 amino acids long. V lost 5 bases and J lost 8, with 17 bases in between. The CDR3 region is CASSWGSLGDSPLHF. CDR3 nucleotide sequence: TGCGCCAGCAGTTGGGGGTCGCTGGGTGATTCACCCCTCCACTTT.

V usage is TRBV19 and J usage is TRBJ1-5, with a tentative D call TRBD1 (6 bases). This CDR3 comprises 14 residues. Germline CDR1 and CDR2: LNHDA and SQIVND (reference sequence). The V and J ends lost 3 bases and 5 bases respectively, with 11 bases between them. The CDR3 reads CASSIRDTHQPQHF. The CDR3 nucleotides read TGTGCCAGTAGTATCCGGGACACCCATCAGCCCCAGCATTTT. Together with reference TRBV19 and TRBJ1-5, the CDR3 gives the full variable domain: DGGITQSPKYLFRKEGQNVTLSCEQNLNHDAMYWYRQDPGQGLRLIYYSQIVNDFQKGDIAEGYSVSREKKESFPLTVTSAQKNPTAFYLCASSIRDTHQPQHFGDGTRLSIL.

Only one count was recorded for this clone. The V and J genes are TRBV5-1 and TRBJ1-4, with D unresolved. This CDR3 has 14 amino acids. Between the trimmed V and J ends, which lost 4 bases and 8 bases, there was a span of 15 bases. Germline CDR1 is SGHRS and CDR2 is YFSETQ. The CDR3 region is CASSRDHRREKLFF. The DNA of the CDR3 is TGCGCCAGCAGCAGAGACCACAGACGGGAAAAACTGTTTTTT.

The chain has TRBV18 and TRBJ2-1, with D perhaps TRBD1 or TRBD2 (5 bases each). The CDR3 length is 13 residues. Germline-derived CDR1 and CDR2 are KGHSH and LQKENI. Between the trimmed V and J ends, which lost 0 bases and 10 bases, there was a span of 10 bases. The CDR3 protein is CASSPPGEREQFF. The CDR3 bases are TGTGCCAGCTCACCACCGGGGGAACGAGAGCAGTTCTTC.